This is a list of T cell receptor beta chains from one sample in a study of T-cell reconstitution after alpha-beta-depleted transplantation in children. Each CDR3 protein is one row after TCRdb ran MiXCR on the PCR reads. The sample includes about 130,000 distinct CDR3 sequences, around a tenth of them seen just once. Sequenced here: PBMCs, mostly from graft donor cells, sampled 180 days after TCRalphabeta/CD19-depleted stem cell transplant. The receptors here all came from a girl under three years old who had a stem cell transplant for combined immunodeficiency, so the T cells may come from the graft donor. The CDR3 runs from the conserved cysteine through the conserved F or W. A D gene is named only where the DNA matches it firmly. Clone size, where shown, is once, few, many, or a class for clones that have expanded.

>TRBV7-2|TRBJ2-3|-|-
CASSLEVGTDTQYF
TGTGCCAGCAGCTTAGAAGTTGGCACAGATACGCAGTATTTT
>TRBV20-1|TRBJ2-7|few|-
CSAGGARQVYEQYF
TGCAGTGCGGGTGGGGCGAGACAGGTCTACGAGCAGTACTTC
>TRBV5-1|TRBJ2-3|-|-
CASSPLYLSTDTQYF
TGCGCCAGCAGTCCTCTATATTTAAGCACAGATACGCAGTATTTT
>TRBV20-1|TRBJ2-5|few|-
CSFSRAVQETQYF
TGCAGTTTTTCAAGGGCGGTCCAAGAGACCCAGTACTTC
>TRBV24-1|TRBJ2-1|few|TRBD1
CATSDLMTGNEQFF
TGTGCCACCAGTGACCTAATGACAGGGAATGAGCAGTTCTTC
>TRBV20-1|TRBJ2-7|few|TRBD1
CSARRTGDFEQYF
TGCAGTGCTAGGCGGACAGGGGACTTCGAGCAGTACTTC
>TRBV29-1|TRBJ2-5|few|-
CSVRQVLRETQYF
TGCAGCGTTCGACAGGTACTCCGAGAGACCCAGTACTTC
>TRBV20-1|TRBJ2-3|-|TRBD2
CSARLAVGTDTQYF
TGCAGTGCTAGACTAGCGGTCGGCACAGATACGCAGTATTTT
>TRBV12-3/TRBV12-4|TRBJ2-2|-|-
CASRETVNTGELFF
TGTGCCAGCAGGGAGACAGTGAACACCGGGGAGCTGTTTTTT
>TRBV20-1|TRBJ2-3|-|-
CSASPPLGTNTDTQYF
TGCAGTGCTAGCCCCCCTCTGGGCACAAACACAGATACGCAGTATTTT
>TRBV6-2/TRBV6-3|TRBJ1-2|-|TRBD1
CASSYSYQGAAKGYTF
TGTGCCAGCAGTTACTCATATCAGGGGGCCGCAAAAGGCTACACCTTC
>TRBV18|TRBJ2-7|-|TRBD1
CASSQGQGSGYEQYF
TGTGCCAGCTCACAAGGACAGGGGTCTGGCTACGAGCAGTACTTC
>TRBV5-1|TRBJ2-5|-|TRBD2
CASSLAPSGSWGETQYF
TGCGCCAGCAGCTTGGCCCCCAGCGGGAGTTGGGGAGAGACCCAGTACTTC
>TRBV20-1|TRBJ2-7|few|-
CSAAGRSSYEQYF
TGCAGTGCTGCGGGTAGGAGCTCCTACGAGCAGTACTTC
>TRBV7-2|TRBJ2-4|-|-
CASSLTPSVAKNIQYF
TGTGCCAGCAGCTTGACGCCGAGCGTAGCCAAAAACATTCAGTACTTC
>TRBV20-1|TRBJ2-3|few|TRBD2
CSARDYPAGADTQYF
TGCAGTGCTAGAGATTACCCTGCGGGAGCAGATACGCAGTATTTT
>TRBV5-1|TRBJ2-7|-|-
CASSLRGNSYEQYF
TGCGCCAGCAGCTTGAGGGGCAACTCCTACGAGCAGTACTTC
>TRBV9|TRBJ2-1|few|TRBD2
CASSVGSGSEYNEQFF
TGTGCCAGCAGCGTAGGTAGCGGGAGCGAGTACAATGAGCAGTTCTTC
>TRBV12-3/TRBV12-4|TRBJ2-5|few|TRBD1
CASSSATGTGPQETQYF
TGTGCCAGCAGTTCGGCGACCGGGACAGGTCCCCAAGAGACCCAGTACTTC
>TRBV28|TRBJ2-5|-|TRBD2
CASSTSRGGSQETQYF
TGTGCCAGCAGCACCTCACGGGGGGGGAGTCAAGAGACCCAGTACTTC
>TRBV19|TRBJ1-4|-|-
CASSIRTAANEKLFF
TGTGCCAGTAGCATAAGGACAGCCGCGAATGAAAAACTGTTTTTT
>TRBV20-1|TRBJ2-1|-|TRBD2
CSARDRTSVSPNEQFF
TGCAGTGCTAGAGATAGGACTAGCGTAAGCCCCAATGAGCAGTTCTTC
>TRBV28|TRBJ2-5|many|-
CASSLRAGRETQYF
TGTGCCAGCAGTTTACGGGCAGGGAGAGAGACCCAGTACTTC
>TRBV20-1|TRBJ2-1|many|-
CSARDRGDLPGAGIEQFF
TGCAGTGCTAGAGATCGCGGGGACCTCCCTGGGGCCGGGATTGAGCAGTTCTTC
>TRBV27|TRBJ1-1|few|-
CASSILTGPNTEAFF
TGTGCCAGCAGTATCCTGACAGGCCCTAACACTGAAGCTTTCTTT
>TRBV15|TRBJ1-3|-|-
CATSRDAALSGNTIYF
TGTGCCACCAGCAGAGATGCTGCGCTCTCTGGAAACACCATATATTTT
>TRBV5-1|TRBJ2-3|-|TRBD2
CASSPRSGGSGAGPDTQYF
TGCGCCAGCAGCCCCCGCAGCGGGGGGTCGGGAGCGGGTCCAGATACGCAGTATTTT
>TRBV3-1|TRBJ2-7|-|TRBD2
CASSQDPGGRGYEQYF
TGTGCCAGCAGCCAAGATCCCGGCGGGAGGGGCTACGAGCAGTACTTC
>TRBV6-5|TRBJ2-3|-|TRBD2
CASSYDGLAASTDTQYF
TGTGCCAGCAGTTACGACGGACTAGCGGCTAGCACAGATACGCAGTATTTT
>TRBV11-2|TRBJ1-1|few|-
CASRNAGPLEAFF
TGTGCCAGCAGAAACGCCGGACCTCTTGAAGCTTTCTTT
>TRBV20-1|TRBJ2-3|-|-
CCAGPILILPSTDTQYF
TGCTGTGCAGGCCCGATCCTGATCCTCCCTAGCACAGATACGCAGTATTTT
>TRBV6-1|TRBJ1-6|few|-
CASNLRWGTYNSPLHF
TGTGCCAGCAATCTCCGTTGGGGCACCTATAATTCACCCCTCCACTTT
>TRBV10-3|TRBJ1-3|-|-
CAISGRDGGNTIYF
TGTGCCATCAGCGGGAGGGACGGCGGAAACACCATATATTTT
>TRBV7-9|TRBJ2-5|few|TRBD2
CASSLRGGEATQYF
TGTGCCAGCAGCTTACGCGGGGGGGAGGCGACCCAGTACTTC
>TRBV10-3|TRBJ2-1|few|TRBD1
CAINRQGALNEQFF
TGTGCCATCAACCGACAGGGGGCTCTCAATGAGCAGTTCTTC
>TRBV11-2|TRBJ1-2|few|-
CASSFDGGHPQRYYGYTF
TGTGCCAGCAGCTTTGACGGGGGACACCCCCAAAGGTACTATGGCTACACCTTC
>TRBV12-3/TRBV12-4|TRBJ2-7|-|-
CASSSRDGYEQYF
TGTGCCAGCAGCTCCAGGGACGGCTACGAGCAGTACTTC